What follows are 19 T cell receptor beta chains derived from one specimen sequenced in a study of blood T cell repertoires in COVID-19. Only in-frame clones appear in the TCRdb table, and some are missing; sequencing was by immunoSEQ multiplex PCR. The sample lists roughly 100,000 clones; around 82% were seen once. The sample consisted of peripheral blood. These receptors originate from a human donor in a cohort sampled during active or convalescent COVID-19.

This CDR3 reads CASSIYVGYEQYF. CDR3 nucleotides: TGTGCCAGTAGTATTTATGTCGGCTACGAGCAGTACTTC. The chain couples TRBV19 to TRBJ2-7; D gene uncertain. The V end was cut by 3 bases, the J end by 3 bases, with 9 bases between. Germline V lookup: CDR1 LNHDA, CDR2 SQIVND (reference sequence). There are 13 residues in the CDR3.

V gene TRBV28 combines with J gene TRBJ1-1; perhaps TRBD1 as D (6 bases). V was shortened by 7 bases and J by 2 bases, with 17 bases between the two germline ends. Germline CDR1 is MDHEN and CDR2 is SYDVKM. The CDR3 length is 15 residues. This chain's CDR3 is CASKGGAVRNTEAFF. The CDR3 nucleotides are TGTGCCAGCAAGGGGGGGGCTGTAAGAAACACTGAAGCTTTCTTT.

The gene calls are TRBV12-5 and TRBJ2-7, with 7 bases identical to TRBD1. J gave up 3 bases and V 7 bases, and 9 bases lay outside the gene matches. Looked up from germline, CDR1 is LGHNT and CDR2 is FRNRAP. CDR3 length: 14 residues. This chain's CDR3 is CASALNTGDYEQYF. As DNA, the CDR3 is TGTGCTAGTGCCCTGAATACAGGGGACTACGAGCAGTACTTC.

The chain employs TRBV11-2 and TRBJ2-4; maybe TRBD1 (5 bases). The CDR3 covers 17 residues. Germline CDR1 and CDR2: SGHAT and FQNNGV. V was shortened by 5 bases and J by 0 bases, with 17 bases between the two germline ends. CDR3 DNA sequence: TGTGCCAGCAGCCTGGGGCTGGGATCCTTAGCCAAAAACATTCAGTACTTC. Translation: CASSLGLGSLAKNIQYF.

This rearrangement joins TRBV12-3 or TRBV12-4 to TRBJ1-2; D remains ambiguous. The length of the CDR3 is 12 residues. Deletions cut 10 bases from V and 1 base from J, with 10 bases between. CDR3 sequence (DNA): TGTGCCACCCGGTTGAATAACTATGGCTACACCTTC. Its translation: CATRLNNYGYTF.

This chain links TRBV19 with TRBJ2-7; the match to TRBD1 covers 8 bases. This CDR3 has 13 amino acids. Losses at the gene ends were 5 bases for V and 6 bases for J; bases not matched to a gene: 6. Per the germline V gene, CDR1 is LNHDA and CDR2 is SQIVND (reference sequence). CDR3: CASSGQGGGEQYF. As DNA, the CDR3 is TGTGCCAGTAGTGGACAGGGTGGGGGCGAGCAGTACTTC.

This sequence joins TRBV4-3 and TRBJ2-7; 7 nucleotides match TRBD2. Germline V gene sequence: CDR1 LGHNA, CDR2 YSLEER. The CDR3 consists of 13 residues. V trimming: 4 bases; J trimming: 3 bases; junction bases outside the gene matches: 3. CDR3 sequence reads: CASSRSGGYEQYF. DNA of the CDR3: TGCGCCAGCAGCCGCTCGGGGGGCTACGAGCAGTACTTC.

The chain links TRBV5-6 to TRBJ2-7; D might be TRBD2 (6 bases). V was pared by 2 bases and J by 3 bases, with 12 bases between. Germline V gene lookup returns CDR1 SGHDT and CDR2 YYEEEE. The CDR3 sequence is 14 residues long. The CDR3 sequence is CASSLFRRDYEQYF. CDR3 DNA sequence: TGTGCCAGCAGCTTATTCAGGAGGGACTACGAGCAGTACTTC.

This sequence joins TRBV29-1 and TRBJ1-4, with 9 bases fitting TRBD1. The CDR3 loop spans 11 amino acids. With V trimmed by 6 bases and J by 13 bases, 6 bases remained unmatched. The germline gives CDR1 SQVTM, CDR2 ANQGSEA. In DNA form, the CDR3 reads TGCAGCGTAGGACAGGGGCCCCGACTGTTTTTT. Translating gives CSVGQGPRLFF.

This clone was detected only a few times. This chain links TRBV5-1 with TRBJ1-3; tentatively, D is TRBD1 (5 bases). Germline values: CDR1 SGHRS, CDR2 YFSETQ. Trimming pared 0 bases from V and 0 bases from J, leaving 7 bases between. The CDR3 is made up of 15 amino acids. CDR3 amino acids: CASSLGGYSGNTIYF. The DNA of the CDR3 is TGCGCCAGCAGCTTGGGGGGCTACTCTGGAAACACCATATATTTT.

The gene calls are TRBV7-9 and TRBJ2-3; 15 nucleotides agree with TRBD2. Per the germline V gene, CDR1 is SEHNR and CDR2 is FQNEAQ (reference sequence). After removal of 5 bases from V and 5 bases from J, the junction contained 2 bases not matched to a gene. The CDR3 is 15 residues long. The CDR3 nucleotides read TGTGCCAGCAGCCAGGGACTAGCGGGGGGAGATACGCAGTATTTT. Protein product: CASSQGLAGGDTQYF.

The chain has TRBV6-5 and TRBJ1-3; 7 bases are shared with TRBD1. CDR3 length equals 14 residues. The junction had 5 bases not matched to a gene; V was cut back by 5 bases and J by 4 bases. Germline V lookup: CDR1 MNHEY, CDR2 SVGAGI. The CDR3 bases are TGTGCCAGCAGTAAACAGGGGAGCGGAAACACCATATATTTT. It yields the protein CASSKQGSGNTIYF.

For the CDR3, the DNA is TGTGCCAGCTCACGGGGACAGGGGGAGAACACTGAAGCTTTCTTT. This translates into CASSRGQGENTEAFF. The chain couples TRBV18 to TRBJ1-1, with TRBD1 matching 11 bases. The CDR3 is made up of 15 amino acids. Losses at the gene ends were 4 bases for V and 1 base for J; bases not matched to a gene: 2. Germline CDR1 and CDR2: KGHSH and LQKENI.

The chain carries TRBV4-1 and TRBJ2-7; a weak D match, TRBD2 (6 bases). This CDR3 is built from 13 residues. The germline gives CDR1 MGHRA, CDR2 YSYEKL. V gave up 8 bases and J gave up 3 bases, with 14 bases separating them. The CDR3 loop is CASGPGGFYEQYF. The CDR3 DNA follows: TGCGCCAGCGGACCTGGAGGGTTCTACGAGCAGTACTTC.

V is TRBV3-1 (or the pseudogene TRBV3-2) and J is TRBJ1-1; TRBD1 aligns across 10 bases. Germline CDR1 and CDR2: LGHDT and YNNKEL (reference sequence). V lost 4 bases and J lost 3; bases outside the gene matches: 2. This CDR3 contains 14 residues. The CDR3 region is CASSRTGGDTEAFF. The CDR3 DNA reads TGTGCCAGCAGCCGGACAGGGGGGGACACTGAAGCTTTCTTT.

The chain carries TRBV9 and TRBJ2-5; tentative D call: TRBD1 (5 bases). The CDR3 covers 15 residues. Germline CDR1 is SGDLS and CDR2 is YYNGEE. V lost 3 bases and J 4 bases, leaving 16 bases between the germline ends. The CDR3 region is CASSGTGQGPETQYF. DNA for the CDR3: TGTGCCAGCAGCGGGACCGGACAAGGACCAGAGACCCAGTACTTC.

V usage is TRBV7-2 and J usage is TRBJ2-5; the match to TRBD2 covers 7 bases. The junction had 9 bases not matched to a gene; V was cut back by 4 bases and J by 1 base. The CDR3 contains 16 residues. Germline V gene lookup returns CDR1 SGHTA and CDR2 FQGNSA. The CDR3 region is CASSWEGRAGQETQYF. DNA of the CDR3: TGTGCCAGCAGCTGGGAGGGACGGGCAGGCCAAGAGACCCAGTACTTC.

This clone appeared once. The chain uses TRBV19 and TRBJ1-3, with TRBD1 as a possible D gene (6 bases). This CDR3 has 14 amino acids. Germline assignment: CDR1 LNHDA and CDR2 SQIVND (reference sequence). V dropped 9 bases and J dropped 4 bases, with 16 bases sitting between them. CDR3 amino acids: CASGRAGDGNTIYF. CDR3 sequence (DNA): TGTGCCAGCGGCAGGGCAGGGGACGGAAACACCATATATTTT.

This chain joins TRBV5-1 and TRBJ2-7, with TRBD1 matching 8 bases. The CDR3 covers 17 residues. In germline, CDR1 is SGHRS, CDR2 YFSETQ. V shed 5 bases and J 4 bases; nucleotides not matched to a gene: 17. Here the CDR3 reads CASRPTSGTGRVYEQYF. The CDR3 DNA follows: TGCGCCAGCAGACCCACTTCCGGGACAGGTCGTGTTTACGAGCAGTACTTC.